This T cell receptor beta chain was retrieved from a study of CD8 T cells in ankylosing spondylitis. This clonotype was picked up many times. The antigen is unknown. Overall study results and limits: Disease-associated clones were reportedly significantly overrepresented in matched ankylosing spondylitis synovial fluid. In synovial fluid and blood from reactive arthritis, some motif variants were previously reported. Roughly eight highly homologous variants formed a TCR beta motif that appeared characteristic of ankylosing spondylitis blood.

The TCR beta libraries were generated through quantitative 5'-RACE incorporating molecular barcodes. TCRdb re-derived calls from the 5' RACE reads in MiXCR, one entry per CDR3 protein. Here the sample spans 800,000 to 900,000 distinct CDR3 sequences, about an eighth being singletons. CDR1 and CDR2 (germline): KGHSH, LQKENI. V lost 2 bases and J lost 2, with 10 bases in between. The CDR3 totals 14 residues. The sample was blood, either unsorted or a sorted T cell fraction (not recorded which). The chain has TRBV18 and TRBJ2-7; tentative D call: TRBD2 (5 bases). The sequence came from a male donor with ankylosing spondylitis. DNA of the CDR3: TGTGCCAGCTCACCATCCAACGGGGCCTACGAGCAGTACTTC. Protein: CASSPSNGAYEQYF. Looking up the rest from reference TRBV18 and TRBJ2-7 gives the full variable domain: NAGVMQNPRHLVRRRGQEARLRCSPMKGHSHVYWYRQLPEEGLKFMVYLQKENIIDESGMPKERFSAEFPKEGPSILRIQQVVRGDSAAYFCASSPSNGAYEQYFGPGTRLTVT.